These 18 T cell receptor beta chains originate from one sample sequenced in a study of vaccination and CD4 T cells after COVID-19. Treatment noted: approximately 9-day PBMC culture with coronavirus spike peptide pools or control peptides (ViraFEST assay). Researchers used the Oncomine TCR Beta short-read assay to sequence DNA from cultured CD4+ T cells. TCRdb fed the PCR reads into MiXCR, producing one record per CDR3 protein. The sample carries around 13,000 distinct CDR3 sequences, 20% to 25% recorded once. For these TCRs, the target antigens are not known. The material sequenced was CD4+ T cells from blood, cultured in vitro, taken after SARS-CoV-2 vaccination. Source of these receptors: a human donor who had recovered from COVID-19.

This sequence joins TRBV27 and TRBJ1-1, with TRBD1 as a possible D gene (6 bases). With 2 bases removed from V and 3 bases from J, the gap between germline ends came to 13 bases. Germline loops: CDR1 MNHEY, CDR2 SMNVEV (reference sequence). CDR3 size: 15 residues. The CDR3 nucleotides read TGTGCCAGCAGTTTAAGGTGGGGGGCCTACACTGAAGCTTTCTTT. Protein product: CASSLRWGAYTEAFF.

This clonotype has only a few counts. The chain links TRBV6-1 to TRBJ1-4; D may be TRBD1 (5 bases). The V end was cut by 7 bases, the J end by 5 bases, with 14 bases between. The germline V gene encodes CDR1 MNHNS and CDR2 SASEGT. The CDR3 is 14 amino acids. CDR3 sequence reads: CASTPGGVNEKLFF. Written as DNA, the CDR3 is TGTGCCAGCACTCCGGGAGGGGTAAATGAAAAACTGTTTTTT.

This clonotype was counted between two and nine times. V and J are TRBV19 and TRBJ1-6; D is possibly TRBD1 (5 bases). Germline V gene data show CDR1 as LNHDA and CDR2 as SQIVND (reference sequence). Trimming took off 3 bases at V and 10 bases at J, with 16 bases between the two ends. This CDR3 has 15 amino acids. The CDR3 loop is CASSITGRRASPLHF. CDR3 nucleotide sequence: TGTGCCAGTAGTATTACGGGACGGCGGGCGTCACCCCTCCACTTT.

This clonotype has more than one count but fewer than ten. The chain recombines TRBV19 with TRBJ2-5; D is perhaps TRBD1 or TRBD2 (5 bases each). The V end was cut by 7 bases, the J end by 5 bases, with 17 bases between. Germline assignment: CDR1 LNHDA and CDR2 SQIVND (reference sequence). CDR3 length equals 14 residues. CDR3 sequence: CASKGPTSRETQYF. CDR3 DNA: TGTGCCAGTAAGGGACCCACGTCGAGGGAGACCCAGTACTTC. The variable domain in full, with the rest retrieved from reference TRBV19 and TRBJ2-5, is DGGITQSPKYLFRKEGQNVTLSCEQNLNHDAMYWYRQDPGQGLRLIYYSQIVNDFQKGDIAEGYSVSREKKESFPLTVTSAQKNPTAFYLCASKGPTSRETQYFGPGTRLLVL.

This clonotype rates as medium-sized. The chain has TRBV20-1 and TRBJ1-3; a possible D gene is TRBD1 (5 bases). The CDR3 is 17 residues long. Between the trimmed V and J ends, which lost 2 bases and 0 bases, there was a span of 17 bases. Germline V gives CDR1 DFQATT, CDR2 SNEGSKA (reference sequence). CDR3 in amino acids: CSARQRLDTHSGNTIYF. The DNA for the CDR3 is TGCAGTGCTAGACAACGCCTGGACACCCACTCTGGAAACACCATATATTTT.

There are a few counts of this clonotype. V and J are TRBV11-3 and TRBJ1-6, with TRBD1 matching 7 bases. J gave up 0 bases and V 5 bases, and 10 bases lay outside the gene matches. The CDR3 loop spans 18 amino acids. Germline values: CDR1 SGHNT, CDR2 YENEEA. CDR3 protein: CASSPRQGTSSYNSPLHF. The CDR3, as DNA: TGTGCCAGCAGCCCCCGACAGGGAACTAGCTCCTATAATTCACCCCTCCACTTT. The whole variable domain, filled in from reference TRBV11-3 and TRBJ1-6, reads EAGVVQSPRYKIIEKKQPVAFWCNPISGHNTLYWYLQNLGQGPELLIRYENEEAVDDSQLPKDRFSAERLKGVDSTLKIQPAELGDSAVYLCASSPRQGTSSYNSPLHFGNGTRLTVT.

The CDR3 region is CASSPQGAGNQPQHF. CDR3 coding DNA: TGTGCCAGCTCACCACAGGGGGCGGGCAATCAGCCCCAGCATTTT. The J gene is TRBJ1-5, the V gene TRBV18; 7 bases match TRBD1. CDR3 length: 15 residues. The germline CDR1 and CDR2 sequences are KGHSH and LQKENI. The trim removed 1 base at V and 2 bases at J, leaving 2 bases unmatched.

The gene calls are TRBV5-4 and TRBJ1-2; no reliable D call. V lost 0 bases, J lost 2 bases, and 5 bases lay in between. The V gene's germline CDR1 is SGHNT and CDR2 YYREEE (reference sequence). The CDR3 runs 13 residues. In DNA, the CDR3 is TGTGCCAGCAGCTTGGACAGAAACTATGGCTACACCTTC. It encodes CASSLDRNYGYTF.

Sample share makes this clonotype medium-sized (0.01 to 0.1%). The chain is built from TRBV7-6 and TRBJ1-5; D not resolved. The V gene's germline CDR1 is SGHVS and CDR2 FNYEAQ. V lost 1 base to trimming and J lost 1 base, with 14 bases between them. The length of the CDR3 is 17 residues. CDR3 loop: CASSLESPSGSNQPQHF. In DNA, the CDR3 is TGTGCCAGCAGCTTAGAGTCCCCCTCGGGAAGCAATCAGCCCCAGCATTTT.

The rearrangement joins TRBV7-8 to TRBJ2-7; D is possibly TRBD2 (5 bases). V lost 5 bases to trimming and J lost 3 bases, with 20 bases between them. CDR3 length: 16 residues. From germline, CDR1 is SGHVS and CDR2 FQNEAQ. CDR3: CASSPARGTRGYEQYF. The CDR3 DNA follows: TGTGCCAGCAGCCCCGCACGGGGAACCAGAGGCTACGAGCAGTACTTC.

This chain connects TRBV2 to TRBJ2-6; 7 bases line up with TRBD1. Trimming cost V 6 bases and J 0 bases; bases outside gene matches: 5. The CDR3 length is 16 residues. Germline V lookup: CDR1 SNHLY, CDR2 FYNNEI. The CDR3 reads CASRRQGDSGANVLTF. CDR3 bases: TGTGCCAGCAGGAGACAGGGTGACTCTGGGGCCAACGTCCTGACTTTC.

This clonotype was seen a few times. The chain couples TRBV28 to TRBJ1-1; D might be TRBD1 (6 bases). V lost 7 bases and J lost 0, with 21 bases in between. Germline CDR1 reads MDHEN; CDR2 reads SYDVKM. The CDR3 consists of 17 residues. The CDR3 sequence is CASTERGAGSMNTEAFF. In nucleotides, the CDR3 is TGTGCCAGCACCGAACGGGGGGCAGGGTCGATGAACACTGAAGCTTTCTTT.

The CDR3 DNA reads as TGCGCCAGCAGCCAACCTGGACTAGCGGGATATGAGACCCAGTACTTC. Translating gives CASSQPGLAGYETQYF. This rearrangement joins TRBV4-1 to TRBJ2-5, with 12 bases aligning to TRBD2. Germline assignment: CDR1 MGHRA and CDR2 YSYEKL. Trimming took 2 bases from V and 5 from J; bases not matched to a gene: 6. The CDR3 extends over 16 amino acids.

The V and J genes are TRBV20-1 and TRBJ2-5; maybe TRBD1 (5 bases). The V gene lost 0 bases and the J gene lost 3 bases, with 14 bases spanning the gap. Germline V lookup: CDR1 DFQATT, CDR2 SNEGSKA (reference sequence). The CDR3 length is 15 residues. CDR3 sequence reads: CSARDWSTAKETQYF. DNA for the CDR3: TGCAGTGCTAGAGATTGGTCGACAGCCAAAGAGACCCAGTACTTC.

The chain couples TRBV7-3 to TRBJ1-6, with TRBD1 matching 7 bases. Trimming cost V 5 bases and J 10 bases; bases outside gene matches: 8. The CDR3 is 14 residues long. Germline CDR1 reads SGHTA; CDR2 reads FQGTGA. CDR3 bases: TGTGCCAGCAGCCGGGGACAGTCGGAATCACCCCTCCACTTT. Amino acid sequence: CASSRGQSESPLHF.

This chain joins TRBV6-1 and TRBJ1-2; D not resolved. Germline assignment: CDR1 MNHNS and CDR2 SASEGT. The germline V and J ends were trimmed by 6 bases and 2 bases, with 10 bases remaining between them. This CDR3 region has 13 residues. The CDR3 is CASRLTENYGYTF. DNA of the CDR3: TGTGCCAGCAGGCTGACCGAGAACTATGGCTACACCTTC.

The chain employs TRBV28 and TRBJ1-1; D is ambiguous. CDR3 length: 12 amino acids. The germline V gene has CDR1 MDHEN and CDR2 SYDVKM. Trimming left V 6 bases short and J 12 bases short, with 17 bases between. The CDR3 spells CASSLPTGLTFF. The CDR3 DNA sequence: TGTGCCAGCAGCCTGCCGACTGGTTTAACTTTCTTT.

The gene calls are TRBV20-1 and TRBJ2-3; 11 bases are a match to TRBD2. Germline lookup yields CDR1 DFQATT and CDR2 SNEGSKA (reference sequence). J was trimmed by 8 bases and V by 3 bases; bases with no gene match: 16. The CDR3 loop spans 17 amino acids. CDR3 residues: CSARGGSGRAAVGTQYF. Here the CDR3 DNA reads TGCAGTGCTAGGGGGGGTAGCGGGAGGGCAGCCGTTGGTACGCAGTATTTT.